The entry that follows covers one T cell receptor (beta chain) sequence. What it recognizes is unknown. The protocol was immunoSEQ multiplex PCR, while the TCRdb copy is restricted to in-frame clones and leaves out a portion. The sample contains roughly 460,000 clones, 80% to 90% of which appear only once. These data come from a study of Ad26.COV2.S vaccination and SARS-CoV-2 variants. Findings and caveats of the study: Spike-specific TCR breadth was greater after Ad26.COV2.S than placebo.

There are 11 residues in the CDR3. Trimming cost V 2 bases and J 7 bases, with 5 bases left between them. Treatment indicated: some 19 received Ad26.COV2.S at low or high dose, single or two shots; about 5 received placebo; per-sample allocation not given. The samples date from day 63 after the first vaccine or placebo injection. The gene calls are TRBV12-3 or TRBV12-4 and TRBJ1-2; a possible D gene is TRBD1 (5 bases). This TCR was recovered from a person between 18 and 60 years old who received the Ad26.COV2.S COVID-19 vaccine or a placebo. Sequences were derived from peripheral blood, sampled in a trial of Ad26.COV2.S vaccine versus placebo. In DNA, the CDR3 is TGTGCCAGCAGTTTACAGGGTGGCTACACCTTC. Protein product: CASSLQGGYTF.